Shown below are 16 T cell receptor beta chains from a single sample sequenced in a study of vaccination and CD4 T cells after COVID-19. Treatment indicated: approximately 11-day PBMC culture with coronavirus spike peptide pools or control peptides (ViraFEST assay). Antigens of these TCRs are unknown. The study sequenced cultured CD4+ T cell DNA using the Oncomine TCR Beta short-read assay. TCRdb ran MiXCR on the PCR reads and lists one entry per CDR3 protein. The data contain tens of thousands of distinct CDR3 sequences, 67% of them singletons. The sequencing used CD4+ T cells from blood, cultured in vitro, collected after SARS-CoV-2 vaccination. The receptors shown here come from a human donor who received a COVID-19 vaccine.

This clonotype was seen a few times. The CDR3 loop is CAWGTADTQYF. As DNA, the CDR3 is TGTGCCTGGGGGACAGCAGATACGCAGTATTTT. The V call is TRBV30, the J call TRBJ2-3, with 7 nucleotides matching TRBD1. Germline CDR1 is GTSNPN and CDR2 is SVGIG (reference sequence). V was pared by 5 bases and J by 4 bases, with 0 bases of the junction left unmatched. CDR3 length equals 11 residues.

CDR3 amino acids: CSARQQETQYF. CDR3 nucleotide sequence: TGCAGTGCTAGACAGCAAGAGACCCAGTACTTC. J is TRBJ2-5 and V is TRBV20-1; D gene ambiguous. The CDR3 is 11 residues long. V was shortened by 2 bases and J by 2 bases, with 3 bases between the two germline ends. CDR1 DFQATT and CDR2 SNEGSKA come from the germline V gene (reference sequence).

V usage is TRBV6-2 or TRBV6-3 and J usage is TRBJ2-3, with 10 bases that match TRBD2. Germline CDR1 is MNHEY and CDR2 is SVGEGT. The V segment lost 4 bases and the J segment 9 bases; nucleotides outside the gene matches: 10. The CDR3 is 15 residues long. CDR3 DNA sequence: TGTGCCAGCAGTTCCTTAGCGGGGGGACAGATAACGCAGTATTTT. It translates to CASSSLAGGQITQYF.

The chain employs TRBV7-6 and TRBJ1-2; D remains unclear. Trimming left V 3 bases short and J 3 bases short, with 14 bases between. CDR3 length: 15 residues. From germline, CDR1 is SGHVS and CDR2 FNYEAQ. The chain's CDR3 is CASSFRPTLDYGYTF. In DNA form, the CDR3 reads TGTGCCAGCAGCTTTCGTCCGACTCTGGACTATGGCTACACCTTC.

This clonotype appeared a few times. The gene calls are TRBV30 and TRBJ1-2, with D perhaps TRBD1 (6 bases). Germline assignment: CDR1 GTSNPN and CDR2 SVGIG (reference sequence). Trimming took off 0 bases at V and 3 bases at J, with 8 bases between the two ends. This CDR3 has 13 residues. The CDR3 region is CAWSVSGDYGYTF. CDR3 coding DNA: TGTGCCTGGAGTGTATCAGGGGACTATGGCTACACCTTC.

The chain recombines TRBV10-3 with TRBJ1-6; D is unresolved. Trimming removed 2 bases at V and 6 bases at J, with 11 bases between. CDR3 length equals 15 residues. CDR1 is ENHRY, CDR2 SYGVKD, per germline. The CDR3 reads CAISERKGSNSPLHF. The CDR3 DNA is TGTGCCATCAGTGAGCGGAAAGGGTCTAATTCACCCCTCCACTTT.

The DNA for the CDR3 is TGTGCCAGCAGCCAAGGATTGTCTAACTATGGCTACACCTTC. It is translated as CASSQGLSNYGYTF. This chain links TRBV14 with TRBJ1-2; D remains unclear. CDR3 length: 14 residues. The V end was cut by 1 base, the J end by 0 bases, with 6 bases between. CDR1 and CDR2 from the germline V gene are SGHDN and FVKESK.

This clonotype showed up just a few times. The chain links TRBV19 to TRBJ1-2; tentative D call: TRBD1 (5 bases). Germline values: CDR1 LNHDA, CDR2 SQIVND (reference sequence). V dropped 2 bases and J dropped 8 bases, with 12 bases sitting between them. The CDR3 is 13 amino acids. In DNA, the CDR3 is TGTGCCAGTAGTATACTACAGGTTGGCGGCTACACCTTC. It encodes CASSILQVGGYTF.

The chain carries TRBV30 and TRBJ1-5; 7 bases agree with TRBD1. Germline CDR1 is GTSNPN and CDR2 is SVGIG (reference sequence). The V gene end was trimmed by 1 base and the J gene end by 4 bases; junction bases not matched to a gene: 7. The CDR3 consists of 15 residues. CDR3 DNA: TGTGCCTGGAGTGGCCGACAGGGTGTGAATCAGCCCCAGCATTTT. It codes for CAWSGRQGVNQPQHF.

The chain links TRBV27 to TRBJ2-7; perhaps TRBD1 as D (6 bases). CDR3 length: 14 amino acids. The V and J ends lost 3 bases and 3 bases respectively, with 12 bases between them. The germline gives CDR1 MNHEY, CDR2 SMNVEV (reference sequence). CDR3 coding DNA: TGTGCCAGCAGTTTCCAGGACAGACTCTACGAGCAGTACTTC. This translates into CASSFQDRLYEQYF.

The chain combines TRBV9 with TRBJ2-5; 9 nucleotides match TRBD2. V was pared by 0 bases and J by 7 bases, with 7 bases of the junction left unmatched. The length of the CDR3 is 15 residues. Per germline, CDR1 SGDLS and CDR2 YYNGEE. CDR3 in amino acids: CASSVGLAELGTQYF. The CDR3 coding sequence is TGTGCCAGCAGCGTAGGACTAGCGGAACTTGGGACCCAGTACTTC.

The chain uses TRBV7-9 and TRBJ2-5; no definite D call. The CDR3 is 16 amino acids. Trimming left V 0 bases short and J 1 base short, with 12 bases between. Germline V gene data show CDR1 as SEHNR and CDR2 as FQNEAQ (reference sequence). CDR3 in amino acids: CASSLATGSTQETQYF. The CDR3 DNA reads TGTGCCAGCAGCTTAGCGACCGGGTCCACCCAAGAGACCCAGTACTTC.

V is TRBV6-5 and J is TRBJ2-1, with 8 bases fitting TRBD1. Germline V gene data show CDR1 as MNHEY and CDR2 as SVGAGI. This CDR3 has 15 amino acids. The trim removed 0 bases at V and 3 bases at J, leaving 1 base unmatched. This chain's CDR3 is CASSYSTGGYNEQFF. The CDR3 bases are TGTGCCAGCAGTTACTCTACAGGGGGCTACAATGAGCAGTTCTTC.

This chain joins TRBV20-1 and TRBJ2-2; 7 bases align to TRBD1. Trimming at V came to 0 bases and at J to 6 bases, leaving 4 bases not matched to a gene. Looked up from germline, CDR1 is DFQATT and CDR2 is SNEGSKA (reference sequence). CDR3 length: 14 residues. CDR3 nucleotides: TGCAGTGCTAGAGATGGGACAGCACCCGGGGAGCTGTTTTTT. Translation: CSARDGTAPGELFF.

The V gene is TRBV7-9, the J gene TRBJ1-1; D is ambiguous. Trimming took off 1 base at V and 4 bases at J, with 16 bases between the two ends. The length of the CDR3 is 16 residues. Germline V lookup: CDR1 SEHNR, CDR2 FQNEAQ (reference sequence). In nucleotides, the CDR3 is TGTGCCAGCAGCTTAGTTAGGCCATCGGGTTTCACTGAAGCTTTCTTT. It codes for CASSLVRPSGFTEAFF.

The CDR3 spells CASSGGLAGSSTQYF. CDR3 bases: TGTGCCAGCAGCGGGGGACTAGCGGGGTCAAGTACGCAGTATTTT. V and J are TRBV11-3 and TRBJ2-3; 13 bases align to TRBD2. Trimming took 5 bases from V and 8 from J; bases not matched to a gene: 7. Germline lookup yields CDR1 SGHNT and CDR2 YENEEA. The CDR3 has 15 amino acids.